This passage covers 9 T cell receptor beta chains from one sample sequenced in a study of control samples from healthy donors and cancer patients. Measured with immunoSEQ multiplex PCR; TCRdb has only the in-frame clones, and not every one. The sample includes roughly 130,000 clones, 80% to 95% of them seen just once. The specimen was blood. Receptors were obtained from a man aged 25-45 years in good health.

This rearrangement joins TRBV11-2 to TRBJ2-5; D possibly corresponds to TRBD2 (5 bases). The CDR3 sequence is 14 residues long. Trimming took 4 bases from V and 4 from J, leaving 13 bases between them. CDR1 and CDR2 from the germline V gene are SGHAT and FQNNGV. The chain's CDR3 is CASSSRTSGETQYF. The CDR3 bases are TGTGCCAGCAGCTCACGGACTTCTGGAGAGACCCAGTACTTC.

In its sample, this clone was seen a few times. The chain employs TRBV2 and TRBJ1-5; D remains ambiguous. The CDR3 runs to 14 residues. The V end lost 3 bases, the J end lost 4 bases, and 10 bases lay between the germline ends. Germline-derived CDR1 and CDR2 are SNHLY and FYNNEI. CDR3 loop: CASSEEWVNQPQHF. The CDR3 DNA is TGTGCCAGCAGTGAGGAGTGGGTTAATCAGCCCCAGCATTTT.

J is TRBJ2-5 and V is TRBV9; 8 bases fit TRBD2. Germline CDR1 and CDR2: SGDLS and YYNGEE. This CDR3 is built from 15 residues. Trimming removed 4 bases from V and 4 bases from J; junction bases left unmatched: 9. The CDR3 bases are TGTGCCAGCAGCAAAAGCGGGAGTCTCTCAGAGACCCAGTACTTC. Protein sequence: CASSKSGSLSETQYF.

DNA for the CDR3: TGTGCCATCAATGGACAGGGGCGCGAAAAACTGTTTTTT. It codes for CAINGQGREKLFF. The J gene is TRBJ1-4, the V gene TRBV28; 9 bases align to TRBD1. Germline V gives CDR1 MDHEN, CDR2 SYDVKM. The CDR3 contains 13 residues. V trimming: 10 bases; J trimming: 8 bases; junction bases outside the gene matches: 8.

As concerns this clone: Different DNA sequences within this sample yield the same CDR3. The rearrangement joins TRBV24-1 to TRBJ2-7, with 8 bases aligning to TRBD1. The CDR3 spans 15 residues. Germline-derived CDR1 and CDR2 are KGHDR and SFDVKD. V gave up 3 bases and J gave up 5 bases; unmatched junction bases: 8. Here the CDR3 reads CATSDPDRDGNEQYF. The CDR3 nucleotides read TGTGCCACCAGTGATCCGGACAGGGACGGGAACGAGCAGTACTTC.

In nucleotides, the CDR3 is TGTGCCAGCAGTACCGCACAGGGGGCCCTTTATGGCTACACCTTC. Translated: CASSTAQGALYGYTF. The rearrangement joins TRBV28 to TRBJ1-2, with TRBD1 matching over 9 bases. The CDR3 spans 15 residues. Germline V CDR1 and CDR2: MDHEN, SYDVKM. The J segment lost 5 bases and the V segment lost 5 bases, leaving 9 bases of the junction unmatched.

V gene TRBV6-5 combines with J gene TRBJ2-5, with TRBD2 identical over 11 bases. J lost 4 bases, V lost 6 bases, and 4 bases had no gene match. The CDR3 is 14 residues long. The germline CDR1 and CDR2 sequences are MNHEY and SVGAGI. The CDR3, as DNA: TGTGCCAGCAGACTAGCGGGAGAGACAGAGACCCAGTACTTC. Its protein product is CASRLAGETETQYF.

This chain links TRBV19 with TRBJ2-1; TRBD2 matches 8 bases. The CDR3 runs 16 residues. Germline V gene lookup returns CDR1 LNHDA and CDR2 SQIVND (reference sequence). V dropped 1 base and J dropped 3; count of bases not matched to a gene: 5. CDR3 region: CASSIVRTSRYNEQFF. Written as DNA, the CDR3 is TGTGCCAGTAGTATAGTCCGGACTAGCCGCTACAATGAGCAGTTCTTC.

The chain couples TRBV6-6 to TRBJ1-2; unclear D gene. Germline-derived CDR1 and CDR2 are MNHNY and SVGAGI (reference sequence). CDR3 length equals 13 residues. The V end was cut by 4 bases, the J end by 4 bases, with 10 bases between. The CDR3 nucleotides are TGTGCCAGCAGTTTTCCGGGATCCTATGGCTACACCTTC. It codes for CASSFPGSYGYTF.